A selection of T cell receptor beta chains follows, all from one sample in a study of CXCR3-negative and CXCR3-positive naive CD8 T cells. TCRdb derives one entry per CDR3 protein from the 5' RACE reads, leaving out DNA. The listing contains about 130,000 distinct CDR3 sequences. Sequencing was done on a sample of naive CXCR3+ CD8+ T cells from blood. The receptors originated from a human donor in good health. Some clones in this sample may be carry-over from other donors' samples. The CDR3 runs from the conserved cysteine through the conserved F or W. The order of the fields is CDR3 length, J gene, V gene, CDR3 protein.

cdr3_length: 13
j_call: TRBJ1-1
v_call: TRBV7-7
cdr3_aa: CASSLTLNTEAFF

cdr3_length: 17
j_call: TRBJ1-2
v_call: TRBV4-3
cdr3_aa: CASSHAGGRQGAVGYTF

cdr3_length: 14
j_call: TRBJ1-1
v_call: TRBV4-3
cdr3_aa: CASSQVSRATEAFF

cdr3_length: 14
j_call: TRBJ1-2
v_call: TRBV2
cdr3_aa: CASSEVREYYGYTF

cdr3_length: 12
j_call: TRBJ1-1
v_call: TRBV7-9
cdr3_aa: CASSHDSPEAFF

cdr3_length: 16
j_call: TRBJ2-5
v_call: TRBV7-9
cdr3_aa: CASSSSGSEVWETQYF

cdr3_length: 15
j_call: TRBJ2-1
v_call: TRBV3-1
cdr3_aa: CASSPIRESYNEQFF

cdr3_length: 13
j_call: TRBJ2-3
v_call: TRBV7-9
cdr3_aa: CASSLEPEATQYF

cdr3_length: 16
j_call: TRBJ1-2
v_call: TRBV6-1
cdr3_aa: CASSGVLWTADYGYTF

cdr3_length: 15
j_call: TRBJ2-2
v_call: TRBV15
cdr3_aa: CATSRARGDTGELFF

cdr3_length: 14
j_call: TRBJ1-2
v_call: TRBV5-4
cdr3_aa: CASRSFTDQYGYTF

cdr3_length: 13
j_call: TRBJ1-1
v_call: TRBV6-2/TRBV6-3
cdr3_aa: CASSYNEDTEAFF

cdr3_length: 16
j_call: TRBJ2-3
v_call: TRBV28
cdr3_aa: CASNLQGSPYPDTQYF

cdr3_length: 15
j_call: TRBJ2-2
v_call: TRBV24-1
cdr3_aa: CATSEMQQGVGELFF

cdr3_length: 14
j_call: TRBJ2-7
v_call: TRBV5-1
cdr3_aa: CASSLRQGLYEQYF

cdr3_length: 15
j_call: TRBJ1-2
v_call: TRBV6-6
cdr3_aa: CASSQSAKEPYGYTF

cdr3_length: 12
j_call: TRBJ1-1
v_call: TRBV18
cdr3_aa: CASSPTDSEAFF